These T cell receptor delta chains were read from a single sample in a study of Vδ1+ human thymocytes. TCRdb reanalysed the multiplex PCR reads with CATT. The sample shows over 65,000 delta-chain clones, 30% to 40% of them seen only once. The sequenced material came from Vdelta1+ gamma-delta thymocytes from the thymus. The receptor set was obtained from a boy under three years old who had congenital heart surgery. The CDR3 runs from the conserved cysteine through the conserved F or W. Fields, in order: V gene, CDR3 length, J gene, D gene, clone size, CDR3 DNA, CDR3 protein. A D gene is named only where the DNA matches it firmly. Size values are once, few and many counts, or a class for expanded clones, and some rows have none.

>TRDV1|18|TRDJ2|TRDD2|-
TGTGCTCTTGGGGAACGTCTTCCTAAGTCTGAGGGGGCAGCACAACTCTTCTTT
CALGERLPKSEGAAQLFF
>TRDV1|25|TRDJ1|TRDD3|-
TGTGCTCTTGGGGAGAGCCCGCAGTCCGCAATCACTGGGGGATATAGAGCGGGTTACACCGATAAACTCATCTTT
CALGESPQSAITGGYRAGYTDKLIF
>TRDV1|21|TRDJ1|-|-
TGTGCTCTTGGGGAACTAATTGCTTTAAGAGTGAGGGGGCCTTTCCCCGATAAACTCATCTTT
CALGELIALRVRGPFPDKLIF
>TRDV1|23|TRDJ1|TRDD3|few
TGTGCTCTTGGGGAACCTCTGGGACTCCCCCTGACGACGCTGGGGGATACGTCCGATAAACTCATCTTT
CALGEPLGLPLTTLGDTSDKLIF
>TRDV1|20|TRDJ1|-|-
TGTGCTCTTGGGGTAAAATCCTTCGTACGGGTTACTACCCCTCCCGATAAACTCATCTTT
CALGVKSFVRVTTPPDKLIF
>TRDV1|14|TRDJ1|-|few
TGTGCTCTTGGGGAACCTGGTACTGGGTGTAAACTCATCTTT
CALGEPGTGCKLIF
>TRDV1|24|TRDJ1|TRDD2|few
TGTGCTCTTGGGTCCTCGCGGCCCCGTTCCTACGAACCGATATTCGGAACGTACACCGATAAACTCATCTTT
CALGSSRPRSYEPIFGTYTDKLIF
>TRDV1|17|TRDJ1|-|-
TGTGCTCTTGGGGTACTCCTTCGAATGGGATACACCGATAAACTCATCTTT
CALGVLLRMGYTDKLIF
>TRDV1|20|TRDJ1|TRDD3|-
TGTGCTCTTTTCCCGCGTACTGGGGGATACGCTTTCCGGTACACCGATAAACTCATCTTT
CALFPRTGGYAFRYTDKLIF
>TRDV1|20|TRDJ1|TRDD3|-
TGTGCTCTTGGGGATAAGGCCTCCCCGTCCAGGGGGGATAGGGCCGATAAACTCATCTTT
CALGDKASPSRGDRADKLIF
>TRDV1|17|TRDJ1|TRDD3|-
TGTGCTCTTGGGGAACGAGTTGCCCAACTGGGGACCGATAAACTCATCTTT
CALGERVAQLGTDKLIF
>TRDV1|15|TRDJ1|-|few
TGTGCTCTTGGGGGCTCCCGATTGGAGGGGAGAGGACTCATCTTT
CALGGSRLEGRGLIF
>TRDV1|13|TRDJ1|-|-
TGTGCTCTTGGGCCCCTGAACACCGATAAACTCATCTTT
CALGPLNTDKLIF
>TRDV1|19|TRDJ1|TRDD3|few
TGTGCTCTTGGGGCCTTTCCTAGCCTGGGGGATAGGTACACCGATAAACTCATCTTT
CALGAFPSLGDRYTDKLIF
>TRDV1|23|TRDJ1|TRDD3|-
TGTGCTCTTGGGGAACGTGGCTTCCTTGGCGAAACTGGGGGATACACCCCCGCCGATAAACTCATCTTT
CALGERGFLGETGGYTPADKLIF
>TRDV1|17|TRDJ1|-|few
TGTGCTCTTGGGGAACTAGTTTTCCACGCAGGGGTCGATAAACTCATCTTT
CALGELVFHAGVDKLIF
>TRDV1|16|TRDJ1|-|few
TGTGCTCTTGGGCTCGGGGGAGCCAATTTGGACGATAAACTCATCTTT
CALGLGGANLDDKLIF
>TRDV1|19|TRDJ1|-|few
TGTGCTCTTGGGGGAAAGGTTATTATTGCCGGGTCGTACACCGATAAACTCATCTTT
CALGGKVIIAGSYTDKLIF
>TRDV1|16|TRDJ2|-|-
TGTGCTCTTGGGGAGCCCACTGAGATTTTGACAGCACAACTCTTCTTT
CALGEPTEILTAQLFF
>TRDV1|22|TRDJ1|TRDD3|-
TGTGCTCTTGGGGAACTGGGGAGCGTAGCCTACTGGGGGATTATGAACACCGATAAACTCATCTTT
CALGELGSVAYWGIMNTDKLIF
>TRDV1|17|TRDJ1|TRDD3|few
TGTGCTCTTGGGGAATTCCTACTGACTGGGGGATCGCCCAAACTCATCTTT
CALGEFLLTGGSPKLIF
>TRDV1|28|TRDJ1|TRDD3|-
TGTGCTCTTGGGGAACAGGGAACTATCCTTCCTGAGGGGGGTACTGGGGGATACGCATTCCTCCACACCGATAAACTCATCTTT
CALGEQGTILPEGGTGGYAFLHTDKLIF
>TRDV1|25|TRDJ1|-|-
TGTGCTCTTGGGGAACTTTTCCCTTCCCTCCCCTTCAACTACTACGGGACCTGGGACACCGATAAACTCATCTTT
CALGELFPSLPFNYYGTWDTDKLIF
>TRDV1|19|TRDJ1|TRDD3|-
TGTGCTCTTGGGGAACGAGTATTACTGGGGGTTCGGTACACCGATAAACTCATCTTT
CALGERVLLGVRYTDKLIF
>TRDV1|20|TRDJ1|-|-
TGTGCTCTTGGGGACCCGAGCCTTCCTAAATTGGGGGATTACACCGATAAACTCATCTTT
CALGDPSLPKLGDYTDKLIF
>TRDV1|14|TRDJ1|TRDD3|-
TGTGCTCTTGGGAGCACGTTCCTGGGGATACGGCTCATCTTT
CALGSTFLGIRLIF
>TRDV1|15|TRDJ1|-|-
TGTGCTCTTAGATACTCCGAACTAAACACCGATAAACTCATCTTT
CALRYSELNTDKLIF
>TRDV1|20|TRDJ1|TRDD3|few
TGTGCTCTTGGGACCGCCTCCGCACTGGGGGATATAGAATACACCGATAAACTCATCTTT
CALGTASALGDIEYTDKLIF
>TRDV1|22|TRDJ1|TRDD3|-
TGTGCTCGTGGGGAACTAAACCTCCCCCGTGATGGTGGGGGATATTACACCGATAAACTCATCTTT
CARGELNLPRDGGGYYTDKLIF
>TRDV1|19|TRDJ1|-|few
TGTGCTCTTGGGGCCAAAGGGGGCCTCCTACGAGCGTACACCGATAAACTCATCTTT
CALGAKGGLLRAYTDKLIF
>TRDV1|24|TRDJ1|TRDD3|few
TGTGCTCTTGGGGAACTATCGATACTGGGGGATACGCGGGGGCGGGGACCCTCCACCGATAAACTCATCTTT
CALGELSILGDTRGRGPSTDKLIF
>TRDV1|25|TRDJ1|TRDD2|-
TGTGCTCTTGGGGACCCTTCCTACGAGCTGCGCTGTTGTGGGGATGCGGGGCCGTACACCGATAAACTCATCTTT
CALGDPSYELRCCGDAGPYTDKLIF
>TRDV1|15|TRDJ1|TRDD2|few
TGTGCTCTTGGGGGTCTCGTCCTTCCTACTCCAAAACTCATCTTT
CALGGLVLPTPKLIF
>TRDV2|18|TRDJ1|TRDD3|-
TGTGCCTGTGACACGTATGCTACTGGGGGAGACTCCACCGATAAACTCATCTTT
CACDTYATGGDSTDKLIF
>TRDV1|21|TRDJ1|TRDD3|-
TGTGCTCTTGGGGAACTTCATGTACTGGGGGATAACGGGGGAGCCACCGATAAACTCATCTTT
CALGELHVLGDNGGATDKLIF
>TRDV1|21|TRDJ1|-|-
TGTGCTCTTGGGGAACTCCCCCCCCTTCCAGTACTGGGGATGTGCACCGATAAACTCATCTTT
CALGELPPLPVLGMCTDKLIF
>TRDV1|17|TRDJ1|TRDD3|once
TGTGCTCTTGGGGTAAACTACGGGGTGGGGGATACCGATAAACTCATCTTT
CALGVNYGVGDTDKLIF
>TRDV1|23|TRDJ1|TRDD3|-
TGTGCTCTTGGGGAACATGACCTTCCTCAAACTGGGGGACCCCTACGTATCCTCGATAAACTCATCTTT
CALGEHDLPQTGGPLRILDKLIF
>TRDV1|17|TRDJ1|-|-
TGTGCTCTTGGGGAACCGGGAAATGCCCCAGACACCGATAAACTCATCTTT
CALGEPGNAPDTDKLIF
>TRDV1|24|TRDJ1|-|few
TGTGCTCTTGGGAAGGGGGGACCGGTCGTTCATCCTTTCCTGGGTCGCCAGTACACCGATAAACTCATCTTT
CALGKGGPVVHPFLGRQYTDKLIF
>TRDV1|24|TRDJ1|TRDD3|-
TGTGCTCTTGGGAACGCAGCCTCACCGACGCTGGGGGTCAAGGGGGTTAGTTGGACCGATAAACTCATCTTT
CALGNAASPTLGVKGVSWTDKLIF
>TRDV1|22|TRDJ1|-|-
TGTGCTCTTGGGAATCGTTCTTCCTACGGAAGCTACAGGGGGATGTACACCGATAAACTCATCTTT
CALGNRSSYGSYRGMYTDKLIF
>TRDV1|19|TRDJ1|TRDD3|-
TGTGCTCTTGGGGAACAAGAATGGGGGATACGTGGGTACACCGATAAACTCATCTTT
CALGEQEWGIRGYTDKLIF
>TRDV1|16|TRDJ1|TRDD3|-
TGTGCTCTTGGGGGGCCTGCTGGGGGATACACCGATAAACTCATCTTT
CALGGPAGGYTDKLIF
>TRDV1|17|TRDJ1|-|few
TGTGCTCTTGGGGTTCCTACACCTGGGGGACCCGAGAATAAACTCATCTTT
CALGVPTPGGPENKLIF